This TCR beta chain was sequenced during a study of identical twins. Regarding the study as a whole: The more abundant beta clonotypes in cord blood had fewer insertions, and memory repertoires did not show this.

Through template switching, a universal primer site was introduced, and the cDNA contained unique molecular identifiers. TCRdb reanalysed the 5' RACE reads using MiXCR and keeps one entry per CDR3 protein. This table has 250,000 to 350,000 distinct CDR3 sequences, 8% to 9.5% appearing once. Everyone who gave samples was a healthy Caucasian. Concerning this clonotype itself: Its antigen is as yet unknown.

CDR3 length: 16 amino acids. V lost 1 base, J lost 5 bases, and 14 bases lay in between. In germline, CDR1 is KGHDR, CDR2 SFDVKD. This sample also belongs to another study, concerning yellow fever vaccine responses in identical twins.

Sequenced material: CD8+ T cells sorted from blood. V gene TRBV24-1 combines with J gene TRBJ2-1, with D maybe TRBD2 (7 bases). The source is a woman aged 18-35 years in good health. Written as DNA, the CDR3 is TGTGCCACCAGTGATTTAGGAGGGGGGGCCGACAATGAGCAGTTCTTC. Translation gives CATSDLGGGADNEQFF.